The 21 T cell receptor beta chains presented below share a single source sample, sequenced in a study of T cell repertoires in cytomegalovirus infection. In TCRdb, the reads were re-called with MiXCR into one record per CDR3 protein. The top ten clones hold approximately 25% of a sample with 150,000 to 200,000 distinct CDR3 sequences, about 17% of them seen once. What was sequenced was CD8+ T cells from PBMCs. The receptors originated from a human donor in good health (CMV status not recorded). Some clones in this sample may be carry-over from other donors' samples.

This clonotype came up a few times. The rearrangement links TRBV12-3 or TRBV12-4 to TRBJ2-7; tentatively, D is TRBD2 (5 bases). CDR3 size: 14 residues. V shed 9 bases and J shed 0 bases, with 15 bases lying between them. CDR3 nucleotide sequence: TGTGCCAGTACGTTCGGGGTACCCTCCTACGAGCAGTACTTC. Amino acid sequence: CASTFGVPSYEQYF.

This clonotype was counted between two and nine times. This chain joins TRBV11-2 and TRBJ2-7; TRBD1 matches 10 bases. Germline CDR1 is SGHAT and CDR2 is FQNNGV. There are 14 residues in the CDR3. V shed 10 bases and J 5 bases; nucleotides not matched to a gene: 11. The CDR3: CATLGQGSSHEQYF. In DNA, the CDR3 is TGTGCCACCTTGGGACAGGGGAGTTCCCACGAGCAGTACTTC.

In nucleotides, the CDR3 is TGTGCCAGCAGCCCGCCCACCACCGGGGAGCTGTTTTTT. This encodes CASSPPTTGELFF. V is TRBV7-9 and J is TRBJ2-2; D uncertain. The V and J ends lost 5 bases and 4 bases respectively, with 8 bases between them. CDR1 and CDR2 from the germline V gene are SEHNR and FQNEAQ (reference sequence). The CDR3 totals 13 residues.

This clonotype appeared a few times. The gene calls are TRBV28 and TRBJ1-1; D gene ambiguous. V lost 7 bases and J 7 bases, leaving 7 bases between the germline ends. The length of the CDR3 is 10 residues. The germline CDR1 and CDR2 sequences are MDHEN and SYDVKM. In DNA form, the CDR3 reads TGTGCCAGCATCTCGAATGAAGCTTTCTTT. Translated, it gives CASISNEAFF.

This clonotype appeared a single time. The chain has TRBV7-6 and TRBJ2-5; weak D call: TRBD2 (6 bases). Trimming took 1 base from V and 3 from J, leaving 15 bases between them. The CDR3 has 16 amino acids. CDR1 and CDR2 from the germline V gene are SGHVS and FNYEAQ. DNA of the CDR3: TGTGCCAGCAGCTTAGGAGGGAGGCCGGCTAAAGAGACCCAGTACTTC. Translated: CASSLGGRPAKETQYF.

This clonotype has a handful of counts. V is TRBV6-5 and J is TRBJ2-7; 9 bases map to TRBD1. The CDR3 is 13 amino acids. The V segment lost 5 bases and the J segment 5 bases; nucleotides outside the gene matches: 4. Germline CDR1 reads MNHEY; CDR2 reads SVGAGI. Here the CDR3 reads CASSRDREDEQYF. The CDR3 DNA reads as TGTGCCAGCAGTCGGGACAGGGAGGACGAGCAGTACTTC.

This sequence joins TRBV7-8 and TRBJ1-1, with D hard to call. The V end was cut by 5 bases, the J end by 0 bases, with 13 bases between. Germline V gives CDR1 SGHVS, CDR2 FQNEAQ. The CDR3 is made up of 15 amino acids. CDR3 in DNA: TGTGCCAGCAGCGCAGCGGGGTACATGAACACTGAAGCTTTCTTT. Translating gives CASSAAGYMNTEAFF.

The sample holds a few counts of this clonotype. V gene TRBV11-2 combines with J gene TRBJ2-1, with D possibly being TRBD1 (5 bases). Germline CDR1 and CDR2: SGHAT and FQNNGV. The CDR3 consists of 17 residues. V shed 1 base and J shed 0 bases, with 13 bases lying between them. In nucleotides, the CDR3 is TGTGCCAGCAGCTTAGTCAGGGTGGGCAGCTCCTACAATGAGCAGTTCTTC. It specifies CASSLVRVGSSYNEQFF.

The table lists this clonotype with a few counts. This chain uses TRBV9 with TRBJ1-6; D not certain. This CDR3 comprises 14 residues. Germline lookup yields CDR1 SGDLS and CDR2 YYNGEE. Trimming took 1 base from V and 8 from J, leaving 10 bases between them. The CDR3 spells CASSVRSADSPLHF. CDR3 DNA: TGTGCCAGCAGCGTAAGGAGCGCGGATTCACCCCTCCACTTT.

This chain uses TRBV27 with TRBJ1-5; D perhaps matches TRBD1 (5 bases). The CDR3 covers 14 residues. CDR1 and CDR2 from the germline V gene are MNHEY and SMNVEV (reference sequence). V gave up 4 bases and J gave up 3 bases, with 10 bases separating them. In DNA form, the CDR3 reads TGTGCCAGCAGTTCCCCAGGGCACAATCAGCCCCAGCATTTT. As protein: CASSSPGHNQPQHF.

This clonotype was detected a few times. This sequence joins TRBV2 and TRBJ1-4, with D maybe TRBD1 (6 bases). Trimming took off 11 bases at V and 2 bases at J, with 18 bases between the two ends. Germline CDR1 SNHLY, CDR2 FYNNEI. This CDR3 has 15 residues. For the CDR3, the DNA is TGTGCCGGGGGCGAAGGGATATCGACTAATGAAAAACTGTTTTTT. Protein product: CAGGEGISTNEKLFF.

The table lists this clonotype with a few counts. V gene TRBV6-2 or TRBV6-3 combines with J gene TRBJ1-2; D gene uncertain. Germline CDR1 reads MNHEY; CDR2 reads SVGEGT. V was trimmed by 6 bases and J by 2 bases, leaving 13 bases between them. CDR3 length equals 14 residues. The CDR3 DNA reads TGTGCCAGCAGCCTTCAGGCGCCGAACTATGGCTACACCTTC. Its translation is CASSLQAPNYGYTF.

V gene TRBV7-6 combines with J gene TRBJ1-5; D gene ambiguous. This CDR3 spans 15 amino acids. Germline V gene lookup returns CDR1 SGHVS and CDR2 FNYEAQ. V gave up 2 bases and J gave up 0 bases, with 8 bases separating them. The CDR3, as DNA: TGTGCCAGCAGCTTAAGCCAAGGTAGCAATCAGCCCCAGCATTTT. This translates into CASSLSQGSNQPQHF.

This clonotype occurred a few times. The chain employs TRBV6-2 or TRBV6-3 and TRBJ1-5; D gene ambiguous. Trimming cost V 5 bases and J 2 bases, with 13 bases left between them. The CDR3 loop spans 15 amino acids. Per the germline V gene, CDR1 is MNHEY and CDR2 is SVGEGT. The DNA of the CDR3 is TGTGCCAGCAGTCCCCCCGACACAGGCAATCAGCCCCAGCATTTT. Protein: CASSPPDTGNQPQHF.

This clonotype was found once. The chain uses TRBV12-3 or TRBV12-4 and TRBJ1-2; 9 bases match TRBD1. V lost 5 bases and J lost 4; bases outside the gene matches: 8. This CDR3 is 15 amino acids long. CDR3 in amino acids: CASSPRTGVFYGYTF. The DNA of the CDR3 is TGTGCCAGCAGTCCCCGGACAGGGGTTTTCTATGGCTACACCTTC.

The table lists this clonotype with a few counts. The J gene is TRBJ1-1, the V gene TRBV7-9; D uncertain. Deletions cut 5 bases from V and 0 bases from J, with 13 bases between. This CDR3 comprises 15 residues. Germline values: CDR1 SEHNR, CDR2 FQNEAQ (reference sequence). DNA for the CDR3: TGTGCCAGCAGCAAGGCTGGGCAGCTGAACACTGAAGCTTTCTTT. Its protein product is CASSKAGQLNTEAFF.

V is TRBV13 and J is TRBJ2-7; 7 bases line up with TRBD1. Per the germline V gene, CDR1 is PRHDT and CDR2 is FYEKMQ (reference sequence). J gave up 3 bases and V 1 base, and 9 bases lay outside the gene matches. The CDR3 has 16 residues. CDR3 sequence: CASSLERTGLNYEQYF. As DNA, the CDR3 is TGTGCCAGCAGCTTAGAGAGGACAGGCCTAAACTACGAGCAGTACTTC.

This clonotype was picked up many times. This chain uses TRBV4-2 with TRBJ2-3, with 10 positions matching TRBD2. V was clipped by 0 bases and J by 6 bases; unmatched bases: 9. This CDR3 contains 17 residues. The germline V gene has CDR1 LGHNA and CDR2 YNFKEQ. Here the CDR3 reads CASSQEGTSDLRDTQYF. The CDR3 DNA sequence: TGTGCCAGCAGCCAAGAAGGGACTAGCGACCTGAGGGATACGCAGTATTTT.

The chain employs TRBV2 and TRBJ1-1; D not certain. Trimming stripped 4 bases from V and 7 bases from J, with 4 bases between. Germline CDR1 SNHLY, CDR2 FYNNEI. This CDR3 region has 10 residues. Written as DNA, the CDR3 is TGTGCCAGCAGTGTGGGTGAAGCTTTCTTT. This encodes CASSVGEAFF.

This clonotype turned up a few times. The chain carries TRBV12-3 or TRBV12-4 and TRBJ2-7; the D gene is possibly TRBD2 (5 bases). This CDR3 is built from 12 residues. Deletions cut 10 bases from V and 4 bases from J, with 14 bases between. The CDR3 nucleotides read TGTGCCACCCAATTCGAGGGTTACGAGCAGTACTTC. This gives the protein CATQFEGYEQYF.

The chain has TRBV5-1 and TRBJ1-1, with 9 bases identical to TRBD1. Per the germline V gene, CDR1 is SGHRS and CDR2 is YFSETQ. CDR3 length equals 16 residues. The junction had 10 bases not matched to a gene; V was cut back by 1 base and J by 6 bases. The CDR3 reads CASSLFSLGQGPEAFF. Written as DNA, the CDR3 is TGCGCCAGCAGCTTGTTCTCCCTGGGACAGGGCCCTGAAGCTTTCTTT.